This T cell receptor beta chain was captured by sequencing in a study of CD8 T cells in Susac syndrome. Across the whole study: Sequenced Susac syndrome patients included roughly six with active disease and under ten who were in remission.

Patients with Susac syndrome showed fulfilment of recently defined diagnostic criteria for definite or probable disease. In contrast to the negatively isolated CD8+ and CD4+ T cells, TEMRA cells were FACS-enriched. The CDR3 loop spans 15 amino acids. After removal of 3 bases from V and 5 bases from J, the junction contained 10 bases not matched to a gene. The germline V gene encodes CDR1 LGHDT and CDR2 YNNKEL (reference sequence). Reverse transcription of about 0.5 to 1 ug RNA used random hexamers. MiXCR, run by TCRdb on the immunoSEQ multiplex PCR reads, gives a single entry per CDR3 protein. In the table there are about 140,000 distinct CDR3 sequences, roughly 94% of which are singletons.

The clonotype was recovered from a human donor with Susac syndrome. This chain uses TRBV3-1 with TRBJ2-7; 7 bases align to TRBD1. Source material: CD8+ T cells from PBMCs. For the CDR3, the DNA is TGTGCCAGCAGCCAGACTCGGGGACAGAAAGACGAGCAGTACTTC. Its protein product is CASSQTRGQKDEQYF.